The rows below give T cell receptor beta chains drawn from one sample of a study of T cells in localized non-small cell lung cancer. Libraries were prepared by immunoSEQ multiplex PCR; TCRdb keeps only in-frame clonotypes and omits some of them. The sample holds fewer than 20,000 clones; around 89% are singletons and the top ten take around 8%. The sample in question was peripheral blood, obtained before any cancer treatment. The receptor source for this set is a man aged 35-75 years with stage I lung adenocarcinoma. The conserved cysteine and the conserved F or W are not part of the CDR3 here. The order of the fields is V gene, J gene, CDR3 protein.

>TRBV6-5|TRBJ1-1
ASSYRGRFTEAF
>TRBV19|TRBJ2-3
ASSSDRAADTQY
>TRBV7-2|TRBJ2-7
ASSLVGTRLMVEQY
>TRBV6-5|TRBJ2-7
ASSLRGQGRHEQY
>TRBV5-6|TRBJ1-1
ASSLRAGLILENTEAF
>TRBV6-5|TRBJ1-1
ASSSPGKGVTEAF
>TRBV4-1|TRBJ2-3
ASSQAGTSGSQNTQY
>TRBV7-9|TRBJ2-3
ASSLAGSYTDTQY
>TRBV19|TRBJ1-1
ASNPGLATEAF
>TRBV6-5|TRBJ2-7
ASSYATSTYEQY
>TRBV7-2|TRBJ1-2
ASSLSLTIGYT
>TRBV18|TRBJ2-3
ASSQSTDTQY
>TRBV27|TRBJ1-1
ASSLLGTANTEAF
>TRBV11-2|TRBJ1-1
ASSLGRGLGNTEAF
>TRBV27|TRBJ2-5
ASSASGRPGSRPIIPRY
>TRBV11-2|TRBJ1-1
ASSFTGNTEAF
>TRBV18|TRBJ1-1
ASSPSQNTEAF
>TRBV7-2|TRBJ2-7
ASSLSGGYEQY
>TRBV9|TRBJ2-1
ASSVVDRDNEQF
>TRBV18|TRBJ2-7
ASSQQGRGEQY
>TRBV5-1|TRBJ2-3
ASKGKASTDTQY
>TRBV6-5|TRBJ2-2
ASSYGRGTGELF
>TRBV28|TRBJ1-2
ASPSNYGYT
>TRBV5-1|TRBJ2-5
ASKSGTSGGTQY
>TRBV2|TRBJ2-7
ASSAGYEQY
>TRBV6-1|TRBJ2-7
ASRPGLDSGEQY
>TRBV2|TRBJ2-1
ASSVRGNEQF
>TRBV15|TRBJ2-4
ATSRADTGDYIQY
>TRBV7-8|TRBJ1-2
ASSPPGDHYGYT
>TRBV5-1|TRBJ1-2
ASSLYDLGGNGYT
>TRBV5-1|TRBJ2-7
ASSLEGVEQY
>TRBV6-4|TRBJ2-3
ASSEKQGRDTQY
>TRBV14|TRBJ2-3
ASSQVVGNQGIWTDTQY
>TRBV6-5|TRBJ1-3
ASTLEGSRRNTIY
>TRBV2|TRBJ1-1
ANRRNTEAF
>TRBV5-5|TRBJ2-1
ASVGEGGRAFDNEQF
>TRBV6-5|TRBJ2-7
ASSQGVDRAREQY
>TRBV6-5|TRBJ1-1
ASSYSYGGDAF
>TRBV7-2|TRBJ2-2
ASRGDYSTGELF
>TRBV6-5|TRBJ1-1
ASSPQGLNTEAF
>TRBV7-9|TRBJ1-5
ASSWGSSGYQPQH
>TRBV5-4|TRBJ2-1
ASSSPGLDYNEQF
>TRBV28|TRBJ1-1
ASSIDRRNTEAF
>TRBV19|TRBJ1-6
ASREGGDNSPLH
>TRBV18|TRBJ2-4
ASSPGTVLAKNIQY
>TRBV5-1|TRBJ2-2
ASSGGGTGELF
>TRBV30|TRBJ1-2
AWSPSGVGYGYT
>TRBV6-1|TRBJ1-5
ASSAGGAAQH
>TRBV2|TRBJ2-2
ASETTGNTGELF
>TRBV19|TRBJ2-2
ASSRGSPERPGELF